The 15 T cell receptor beta chains presented below share a single source sample, sequenced in a study of control samples from healthy donors and cancer patients. Produced via immunoSEQ multiplex PCR; TCRdb's table is partial and in-frame only. The table shows 200,000 or so clones, with roughly 94% occurring only once. The source material was blood. The origin of the receptors is a man aged 45-65 years in good health.

This clone was seen just once. This rearrangement joins TRBV19 to TRBJ1-2; D gene unclear. CDR3 size: 14 residues. CDR1 is LNHDA, CDR2 SQIVND, per germline (reference sequence). V gave up 3 bases and J gave up 0 bases, with 8 bases separating them. CDR3 amino acids: CASSIRTANYGYTF. The CDR3 region has the DNA TGTGCCAGTAGTATCCGGACGGCTAACTATGGCTACACCTTC. Drawing the rest from reference TRBV19 and TRBJ1-2, the complete variable domain is DGGITQSPKYLFRKEGQNVTLSCEQNLNHDAMYWYRQDPGQGLRLIYYSQIVNDFQKGDIAEGYSVSREKKESFPLTVTSAQKNPTAFYLCASSIRTANYGYTFGSGTRLTVV.

The chain recombines TRBV7-9 with TRBJ1-1; D gene uncertain. V was pared by 1 base and J by 10 bases, with 16 bases between. This CDR3 is 14 amino acids long. In germline, CDR1 is SEHNR, CDR2 FQNEAQ (reference sequence). The CDR3 sequence: CASSLVSPGIGAFF. The CDR3 DNA reads TGTGCCAGCAGCTTAGTTTCCCCGGGAATAGGAGCTTTCTTT. The complete variable domain, with remaining parts taken from reference TRBV7-9 and TRBJ1-1, reads DTGVSQNPRHKITKRGQNVTFRCDPISEHNRLYWYRQTLGQGPEFLTYFQNEAQLEKSRLLSDRFSAERPKGSFSTLEIQRTEQGDSAMYLCASSLVSPGIGAFFGQGTRLTVV.

The rearrangement links TRBV27 to TRBJ1-2; 9 bases are a match to TRBD1. The germline gives CDR1 MNHEY, CDR2 SMNVEV (reference sequence). The CDR3 covers 14 residues. V lost 4 bases, J lost 1 base, and 1 base stayed unmatched. This CDR3 is CASSWGQGNYGYTF. The CDR3 nucleotides read TGTGCCAGCAGTTGGGGACAGGGTAACTATGGCTACACCTTC.

The CDR3 region has the DNA TGCGCCAGCAGCTCCCGGACAGGGACCTTGAACACTGAAGCTTTCTTT. Translated, it gives CASSSRTGTLNTEAFF. This chain uses TRBV5-1 with TRBJ1-1; 8 bases are shared with TRBD1. Germline values: CDR1 SGHRS, CDR2 YFSETQ. The CDR3 loop spans 16 amino acids. V shed 3 bases, J shed 0 bases, and the junction held 7 bases outside the gene matches.

In nucleotides, the CDR3 is TGTGCCAGCTCCCATAAGACAGGGGAAGAAAAACTGTTTTTT. Translated, it gives CASSHKTGEEKLFF. This chain links TRBV18 with TRBJ1-4, with TRBD1 identical over 8 bases. Trimming at V came to 6 bases and at J to 8 bases, leaving 8 bases not matched to a gene. The CDR3 length is 14 residues. CDR1 and CDR2 (germline): KGHSH, LQKENI.

CDR3 bases: TGTGCCAGCAGTCGGGCTGGGACTCTTAGCCCCTATGGCTACACCTTC. Translation gives CASSRAGTLSPYGYTF. J is TRBJ1-2 and V is TRBV14; weak D call: TRBD1 (5 bases). This CDR3 has 16 amino acids. Germline lookup yields CDR1 SGHDN and CDR2 FVKESK. V was pared by 6 bases and J by 4 bases, with 21 bases between.

The genes are TRBV4-3 and TRBJ2-2, with D perhaps matching TRBD1 or TRBD2 (5 bases each). Trimming left V 3 bases short and J 4 bases short, with 12 bases between. This CDR3 has 15 residues. The V gene's germline CDR1 is LGHNA and CDR2 YSLEER. The CDR3 DNA sequence: TGCGCCAGCAGCCACGAAGGGGACCCCACCGGGGAGCTGTTTTTT. It encodes CASSHEGDPTGELFF.

The V and J genes are TRBV28 and TRBJ1-2; 7 nucleotides agree with TRBD1. The CDR3 contains 13 residues. V lost 3 bases, J lost 5 bases, and 3 bases stayed unmatched. Germline V gene data show CDR1 as MDHEN and CDR2 as SYDVKM. The CDR3 sequence: CASSFTGAYGYTF. DNA for the CDR3: TGTGCCAGCAGTTTTACAGGGGCATATGGCTACACCTTC.

For this clone: Different DNA sequences within this sample yield the same CDR3. V gene TRBV18 combines with J gene TRBJ2-2; tentatively, D is TRBD1 (6 bases). V lost 2 bases, J lost 0 bases, and 7 bases lay in between. Germline V gene data show CDR1 as KGHSH and CDR2 as LQKENI. The CDR3 runs 15 residues. The CDR3 loop is CASSPGTPNTGELFF. Written as DNA, the CDR3 is TGTGCCAGCTCACCAGGGACACCGAACACCGGGGAGCTGTTTTTT.

The sample holds one count of this clone. The V call is TRBV28, the J call TRBJ1-6; D unresolved. V was cut by 5 bases and J by 4 bases, with 9 bases left in between. The CDR3 runs to 14 residues. From germline, CDR1 is MDHEN and CDR2 SYDVKM. The CDR3 protein is CASSRREYNSPLHF. CDR3 DNA: TGTGCCAGCAGTCGACGAGAGTATAATTCACCCCTCCACTTT.

The J gene is TRBJ1-1, the V gene TRBV18; D perhaps matches TRBD1 (5 bases). This CDR3 spans 15 amino acids. Germline assignment: CDR1 KGHSH and CDR2 LQKENI. The V and J ends lost 4 bases and 0 bases respectively, with 12 bases between them. CDR3 amino acids: CASSLTTAMNTEAFF. Here the CDR3 DNA reads TGTGCCAGCTCACTGACGACAGCCATGAACACTGAAGCTTTCTTT.

The chain combines TRBV19 with TRBJ1-4, with D perhaps matching TRBD1 (5 bases). This CDR3 is 16 amino acids long. Trimming left V 5 bases short and J 4 bases short, with 17 bases between. Germline assignment: CDR1 LNHDA and CDR2 SQIVND (reference sequence). Here the CDR3 reads CASSPPGPGGNEKLFF. The CDR3 DNA reads as TGTGCCAGTAGTCCCCCGGGGCCAGGAGGTAATGAAAAACTGTTTTTT.

The chain is built from TRBV24-1 and TRBJ2-6; D uncertain. CDR1 and CDR2 from the germline V gene are KGHDR and SFDVKD. The CDR3 length is 13 residues. The V and J ends lost 10 bases and 0 bases respectively, with 6 bases between them. CDR3 sequence reads: CATASSGANVLTF. Here the CDR3 DNA reads TGTGCCACTGCAAGCTCTGGGGCCAACGTCCTGACTTTC.

A single count supports this clone. The genes are TRBV20-1 and TRBJ1-2; TRBD1 agrees at 8 bases. Germline assignment: CDR1 DFQATT and CDR2 SNEGSKA (reference sequence). The CDR3 contains 11 residues. Trimming removed 3 bases from V and 7 bases from J; junction bases left unmatched: 1. CDR3 sequence reads: CSASRGLGYTF. CDR3 sequence (DNA): TGCAGTGCTAGCAGGGGGCTTGGCTACACCTTC.

The chain recombines TRBV29-1 with TRBJ1-3; TRBD1 aligns across 9 bases. The CDR3 covers 13 residues. Germline loops: CDR1 SQVTM, CDR2 ANQGSEA. Unmatched junction bases numbered 1, after V lost 5 bases and J lost 2 bases. In DNA form, the CDR3 reads TGCAGCGTTCACAGGGGGCCTGGAAACACCATATATTTT. Translation: CSVHRGPGNTIYF.